The sequence of this TCR beta chain was determined in a study of blood T cells in healthy people across ages. Whole-study findings and limits: Without sorted subsets, naive and antigen-experienced compartments could not be conclusively compared. Naive T cell percentage by flow cytometry tracked strongly with beta diversity. More naive CD4+ cells and higher diversity marked long-lived donors relative to aged donors.

A second about 6 to 12 cycle PCR used barcoded and J-beta primers. A template-switch adaptor that had 12 random nucleotides put a tag on each cDNA molecule. MiXCR, run by TCRdb on the 5' RACE reads, gives a single entry per CDR3 protein. The top ten clones hold 18% of a sample with about 1,000,000 distinct CDR3 sequences, 40% to 50% of them seen once. The table lists this clonotype with a count of one. Its antigen remains unknown. The sequence was obtained from a woman aged 55-70 years in good health. The sample taken for sequencing was blood.

The CDR3 loop reads CASSKVGGRGYTF. The CDR3 DNA sequence: TGTGCCAGCAGCAAAGTGGGGGGGCGAGGCTACACCTTC. The chain combines TRBV21-1 with TRBJ1-2; TRBD1 reflects the table's D call only, with no check against the DNA. TRBV21-1 has pseudogene status. The length of the CDR3 is 13 residues.